This T cell receptor (beta chain) was recorded in a study of Ad26.COV2.S vaccination and SARS-CoV-2 variants. Across the whole study: Participants got Ad26.COV2.S intramuscularly, once or twice 56 days apart.

Indicated treatment: roughly 20 received Ad26.COV2.S at low or high dose, single or two shots; about 5 received placebo; per-sample allocation not given. At day 63 after the first vaccine or placebo injection, samples were drawn. General study results and limits: In vaccinated individuals, spike-specific CD8+ and CD4+ T cell responses reportedly displayed substantial breadth.

The V and J ends lost 0 bases and 2 bases respectively, with 13 bases between them. This CDR3 comprises 16 residues. Germline CDR1 and CDR2: SEHNR and FQNEAQ (reference sequence). With respect to this clone: What it binds is unknown.

The assay was immunoSEQ multiplex PCR, and TCRdb's table has in-frame clones only and misses some. Of about 320,000 clones in the sample, 90% were seen once. This sequence originates from a person aged 18-60 years who received the Ad26.COV2.S COVID-19 vaccine or a placebo. This sequence joins TRBV7-9 and TRBJ2-5; D is perhaps TRBD1 or TRBD2 (5 bases each). The source was peripheral blood, collected in a trial of Ad26.COV2.S vaccine versus placebo. The CDR3 DNA follows: TGTGCCAGCAGCTTAGCCCGGGGCAGTGAACAAGAGACCCAGTACTTC. Translation gives CASSLARGSEQETQYF.